This entry lists 10 T cell receptor beta chains sequenced from one sample in a study of cytomegalovirus exposure and HLA in healthy donors. Amplification used 60 Vbeta primers and 13 Jbeta primers. Only in-frame clones appear in the TCRdb table, and some are missing; sequencing was by immunoSEQ multiplex PCR. Found here are around 110,000 clones, 70% to 80% of them singletons; the top ten hold 2.5% to 3%. Sequenced: PBMCs. The receptors stem from a woman between 18 and 29 years old in good health and CMV-seropositive.

The chain has TRBV7-2 and TRBJ1-2, with 8 bases that match TRBD1. CDR3 length equals 15 residues. J was trimmed by 6 bases and V by 1 base; bases with no gene match: 7. Germline V gene sequence: CDR1 SGHTA, CDR2 FQGNSA. The CDR3: CASSLESRGQDGYTF. The CDR3 region has the DNA TGTGCCAGCAGCTTAGAGAGCAGGGGGCAGGATGGCTACACCTTC.

The CDR3 region has the DNA TGTGCCAGCAGCCCCACCGTGGGACAGGGGAGAGGATCACCCCTCCACTTT. Protein: CASSPTVGQGRGSPLHF. The V call is TRBV5-4, the J call TRBJ1-6, with 10 bases identical to TRBD1. The trim removed 4 bases at V and 10 bases at J, leaving 14 bases unmatched. The CDR3 runs 17 residues. Germline lookup yields CDR1 SGHNT and CDR2 YYREEE (reference sequence).

This chain uses TRBV10-3 with TRBJ2-7; 9 nucleotides agree with TRBD1. This CDR3 has 14 residues. Trimming removed 6 bases from V and 3 bases from J; junction bases left unmatched: 6. Germline V gives CDR1 ENHRY, CDR2 SYGVKD. The CDR3 here is CAIRASDRGYEQYF. For the CDR3, the DNA is TGTGCCATCAGGGCCTCGGACAGGGGCTACGAGCAGTACTTC.

This chain links TRBV7-9 with TRBJ2-4; a weak D match, TRBD1 (5 bases). Germline V gives CDR1 SEHNR, CDR2 FQNEAQ (reference sequence). The V end lost 1 base, the J end lost 2 bases, and 9 bases lay between the germline ends. CDR3 size: 15 residues. The CDR3 nucleotides are TGTGCCAGCAGCTTAGAGGGGCGGACCAAAAACATTCAGTACTTC. It encodes CASSLEGRTKNIQYF.

This clone was observed a handful of times. V gene TRBV7-9 combines with J gene TRBJ1-2; D ambiguous. The CDR3 is 14 residues long. V gave up 1 base and J gave up 6 bases, with 12 bases separating them. In germline, CDR1 is SEHNR, CDR2 FQNEAQ (reference sequence). This CDR3 reads CASSLVGRSDGYTF. The CDR3 region has the DNA TGTGCCAGCAGCTTAGTCGGGAGGAGTGATGGCTACACCTTC.

V and J are TRBV5-1 and TRBJ1-2, with no clear D. CDR3 length equals 16 residues. From germline, CDR1 is SGHRS and CDR2 YFSETQ. V was pared by 0 bases and J by 0 bases, with 12 bases between. The CDR3 bases are TGCGCCAGCAGCTTGGCTTTCAGAGGCCCTAACTATGGCTACACCTTC. Protein sequence: CASSLAFRGPNYGYTF.

This clone was recorded only once. This rearrangement joins TRBV4-1 to TRBJ2-3; TRBD2 aligns across 9 bases. V gave up 2 bases and J gave up 7 bases; unmatched junction bases: 10. CDR3 length equals 16 residues. Germline V gives CDR1 MGHRA, CDR2 YSYEKL. Written as DNA, the CDR3 is TGCGCCAGCAGCCAATTGCACCTAGCGGGGCTTAATACGCAGTATTTT. It yields the protein CASSQLHLAGLNTQYF.

The chain has TRBV5-6 and TRBJ2-2, with 7 bases fitting TRBD2. The CDR3 has 15 residues. Germline trimming cut 1 base from V and 8 bases from J; bases unmatched to any gene: 8. The germline V gene has CDR1 SGHDT and CDR2 YYEEEE. CDR3 amino acids: CASSLWTRVQGELFF. CDR3 sequence (DNA): TGTGCCAGCAGCTTGTGGACTAGAGTCCAGGGGGAGCTGTTTTTT.

The gene calls are TRBV9 and TRBJ2-5; 8 nucleotides line up with TRBD2. The CDR3 loop spans 15 amino acids. The germline V gene encodes CDR1 SGDLS and CDR2 YYNGEE. V shed 3 bases and J 0 bases; nucleotides not matched to a gene: 4. CDR3 bases: TGTGCCAGCAGCGGAAGCGGGAGTTACCAAGAGACCCAGTACTTC. It yields the protein CASSGSGSYQETQYF.

The rearrangement links TRBV5-4 to TRBJ2-5, with D perhaps TRBD1 (5 bases). Germline CDR1 and CDR2: SGHNT and YYREEE (reference sequence). The CDR3 is made up of 15 amino acids. V dropped 4 bases and J dropped 3 bases, with 16 bases sitting between them. Here the CDR3 reads CASSEQGPLKETQYF. For the CDR3, the DNA is TGTGCCAGCAGCGAGCAGGGTCCCCTCAAAGAGACCCAGTACTTC. The full variable domain, in which reference TRBV5-4 and TRBJ2-5 provide the parts outside the CDR3, is ETGVTQSPTHLIKTRGQQVTLRCSSQSGHNTVSWYQQALGQGPQFIFQYYREEENGRGNFPPRFSGLQFPNYSSELNVNALELDDSALYLCASSEQGPLKETQYFGPGTRLLVL.